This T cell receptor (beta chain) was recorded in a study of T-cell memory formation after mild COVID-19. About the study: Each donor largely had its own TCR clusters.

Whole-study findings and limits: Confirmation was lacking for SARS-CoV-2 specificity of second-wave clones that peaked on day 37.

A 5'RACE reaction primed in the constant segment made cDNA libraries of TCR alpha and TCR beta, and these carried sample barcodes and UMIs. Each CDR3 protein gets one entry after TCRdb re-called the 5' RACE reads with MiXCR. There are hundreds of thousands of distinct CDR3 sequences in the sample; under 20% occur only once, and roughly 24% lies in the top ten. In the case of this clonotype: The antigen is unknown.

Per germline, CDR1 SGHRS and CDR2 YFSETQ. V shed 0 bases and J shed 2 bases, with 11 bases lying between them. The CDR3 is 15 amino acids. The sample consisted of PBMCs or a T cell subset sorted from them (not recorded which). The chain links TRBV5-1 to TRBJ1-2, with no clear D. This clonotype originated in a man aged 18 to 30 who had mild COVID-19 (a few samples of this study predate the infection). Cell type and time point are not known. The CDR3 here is CASSLDPGLNYGYTF. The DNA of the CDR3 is TGCGCCAGCAGCTTGGATCCAGGCTTGAACTATGGCTACACCTTC.